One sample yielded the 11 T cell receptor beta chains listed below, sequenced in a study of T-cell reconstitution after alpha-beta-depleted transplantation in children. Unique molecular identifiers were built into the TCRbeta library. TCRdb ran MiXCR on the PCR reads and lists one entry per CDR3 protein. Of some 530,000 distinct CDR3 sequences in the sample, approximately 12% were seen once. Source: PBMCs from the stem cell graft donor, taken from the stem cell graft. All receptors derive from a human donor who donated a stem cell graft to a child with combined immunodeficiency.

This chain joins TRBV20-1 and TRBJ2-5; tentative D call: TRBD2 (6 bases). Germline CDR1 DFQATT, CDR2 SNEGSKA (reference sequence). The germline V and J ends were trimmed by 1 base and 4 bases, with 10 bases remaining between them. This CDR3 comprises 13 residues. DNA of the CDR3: TGCAGTGCTAGAGTTCTCGGGGGAGAGACCCAGTACTTC. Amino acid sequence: CSARVLGGETQYF.

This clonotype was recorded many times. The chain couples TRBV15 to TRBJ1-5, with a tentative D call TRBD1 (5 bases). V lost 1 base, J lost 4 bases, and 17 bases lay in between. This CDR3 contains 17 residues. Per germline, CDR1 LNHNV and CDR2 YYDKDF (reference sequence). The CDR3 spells CATSRALDWGVNQPQHF. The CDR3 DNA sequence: TGTGCCACCAGCAGAGCCTTAGATTGGGGCGTGAATCAGCCCCAGCATTTT.

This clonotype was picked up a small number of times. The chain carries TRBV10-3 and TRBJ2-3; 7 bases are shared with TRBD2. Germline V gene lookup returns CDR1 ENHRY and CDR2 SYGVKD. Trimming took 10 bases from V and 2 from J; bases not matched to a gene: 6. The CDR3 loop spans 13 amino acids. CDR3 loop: CATSGGITDTQYF. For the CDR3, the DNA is TGTGCCACCTCCGGGGGGATCACAGATACGCAGTATTTT.

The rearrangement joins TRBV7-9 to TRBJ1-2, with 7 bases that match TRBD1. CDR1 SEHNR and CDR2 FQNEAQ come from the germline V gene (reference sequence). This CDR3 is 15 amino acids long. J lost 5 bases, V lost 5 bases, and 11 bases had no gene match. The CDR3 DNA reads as TGTGCCAGCAGCGTAATCTCCGGGACAGAATATGGCTACACCTTC. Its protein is CASSVISGTEYGYTF.

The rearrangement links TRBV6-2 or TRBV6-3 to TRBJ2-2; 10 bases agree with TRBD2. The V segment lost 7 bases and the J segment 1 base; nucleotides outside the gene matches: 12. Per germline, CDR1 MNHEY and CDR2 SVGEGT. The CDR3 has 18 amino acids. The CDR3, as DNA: TGTGCCAGCAACGATACCCCGGGACTAGCGAGGAACACCGGGGAGCTGTTTTTT. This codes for CASNDTPGLARNTGELFF.

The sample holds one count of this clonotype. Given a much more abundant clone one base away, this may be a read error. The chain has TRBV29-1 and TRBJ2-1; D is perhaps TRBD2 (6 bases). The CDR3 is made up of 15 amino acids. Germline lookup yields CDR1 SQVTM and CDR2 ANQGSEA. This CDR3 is CSVDRGKISYIEQFF. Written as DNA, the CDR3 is TGCAGCGTTGATCGCGGGAAAATCTCCTACATTGAGCAGTTCTTC.

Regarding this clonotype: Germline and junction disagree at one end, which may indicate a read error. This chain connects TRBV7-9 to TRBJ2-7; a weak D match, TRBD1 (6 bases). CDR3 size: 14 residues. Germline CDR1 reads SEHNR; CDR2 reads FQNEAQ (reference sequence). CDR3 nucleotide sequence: TGTGCCATCAGCTTAACAGGGTCCGCCTACGAGCAGTACTTC. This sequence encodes CAISLTGSAYEQYF.

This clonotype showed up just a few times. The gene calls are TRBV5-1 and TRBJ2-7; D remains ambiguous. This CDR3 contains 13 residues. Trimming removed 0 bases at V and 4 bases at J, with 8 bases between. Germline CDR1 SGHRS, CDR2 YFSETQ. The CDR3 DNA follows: TGCGCCAGCAGCTTGGAAATCGGGTACGAGCAGTACTTC. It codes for CASSLEIGYEQYF.

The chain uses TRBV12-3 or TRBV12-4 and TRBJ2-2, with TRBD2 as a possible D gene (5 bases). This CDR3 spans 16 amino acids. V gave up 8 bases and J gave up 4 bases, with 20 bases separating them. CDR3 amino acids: CASGPPSGLTTGELFF. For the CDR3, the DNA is TGTGCCAGCGGTCCGCCGTCGGGGTTGACCACCGGGGAGCTGTTTTTT.

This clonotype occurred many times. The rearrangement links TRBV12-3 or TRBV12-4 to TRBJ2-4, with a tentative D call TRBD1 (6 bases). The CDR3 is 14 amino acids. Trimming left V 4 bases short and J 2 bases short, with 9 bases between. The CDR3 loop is CASSSGVTKNIQYF. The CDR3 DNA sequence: TGTGCCAGCAGTTCAGGGGTTACCAAAAACATTCAGTACTTC.

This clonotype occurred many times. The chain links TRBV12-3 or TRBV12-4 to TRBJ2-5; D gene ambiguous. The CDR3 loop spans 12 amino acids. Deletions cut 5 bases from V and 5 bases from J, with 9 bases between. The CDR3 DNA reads TGTGCCAGCAGTATGGCTGGGGAGACCCAGTACTTC. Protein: CASSMAGETQYF.